A selection of T cell receptor beta chains follows, all from one sample in a study of multiple sclerosis patients with progressive multifocal leukoencephalopathy. The protocol was immunoSEQ multiplex PCR, while the TCRdb copy is restricted to in-frame clones and leaves out a portion. Altogether roughly 30,000 clones are present, approximately 88% being singletons, with the ten largest covering about 6%. The material sequenced was PBMCs, taken from a patient treated with natalizumab. The source of these receptors is a woman aged 40 to 50 with progressive multifocal leukoencephalopathy. Both conserved end residues are part of each CDR3. The D gene is left open where the match is weak. The listing skips clone size in some rows; elsewhere it reads once, few, many or a size class.

D: .; length: 14; V: TRBV11-3; size: .; J: TRBJ2-3; DNA: TGTGCCAGCAGCTTGGCCCACTCCACAGATACGCAGTATTTT; CDR3: CASSLAHSTDTQYF
D: .; length: 15; V: TRBV5-1; size: once; J: TRBJ1-2; DNA: TGCGCCAGCAAGGAACTCCCCGGGGGAGAATATGGCTACACCTTC; CDR3: CASKELPGGEYGYTF
D: TRBD1; length: 15; V: TRBV10-3; size: .; J: TRBJ1-1; DNA: TGTGCCATCAGTGGGACAGGGGGCGCTGACACTGAAGCTTTCTTT; CDR3: CAISGTGGADTEAFF
D: TRBD1; length: 15; V: TRBV19; size: .; J: TRBJ2-7; DNA: TGTGCCAGTAGTAGACCGGGACAGGGTGTTTACGGGCAGTACTTC; CDR3: CASSRPGQGVYGQYF
D: TRBD2; length: 16; V: TRBV28; size: .; J: TRBJ2-1; DNA: TGTGCCAGCATGGGGGGCGTGGCGGGAGGGCCCCATGAGCAGTTCTTC; CDR3: CASMGGVAGGPHEQFF
D: .; length: 15; V: TRBV5-4; size: .; J: TRBJ2-7; DNA: TGTGCCAGCAGCTTGGGGGGGTCGACTAGGGACGAGCAGTACTTC; CDR3: CASSLGGSTRDEQYF
D: .; length: 14; V: TRBV27; size: .; J: TRBJ2-1; DNA: TGTGCCAGCAGTTTATGGCGCAGGATGAATGAGCAGTTCTTC; CDR3: CASSLWRRMNEQFF
D: .; length: 16; V: TRBV4-1; size: .; J: TRBJ2-3; DNA: TGCGCCAGCAGCCAAACGTCGCGGGGTTACACAGATACGCAGTATTTT; CDR3: CASSQTSRGYTDTQYF
D: .; length: 12; V: TRBV5-6; size: few; J: TRBJ1-1; DNA: TGTGCCAGCAGCTTGGGCACCAGTTCAGCTTTCTTT; CDR3: CASSLGTSSAFF
D: TRBD1; length: 15; V: TRBV23-1; size: .; J: TRBJ1-5; DNA: TGCGCCAGCAGCCAAACAGGGGTTTGGGATCAGCCCCAGCATTTT; CDR3: CASSQTGVWDQPQHF
D: .; length: 14; V: TRBV2; size: .; J: TRBJ1-5; DNA: TGTGCCAGCAGGGGTGGGGACCGCAATCAGCCCCAGCATTTT; CDR3: CASRGGDRNQPQHF
D: .; length: 14; V: TRBV27; size: .; J: TRBJ2-7; DNA: TGTGCCAGCAGTTTATTTGGGACAAACTACGAGCAGTACTTC; CDR3: CASSLFGTNYEQYF
D: .; length: 13; V: TRBV28; size: .; J: TRBJ1-1; DNA: TGTGCCAGCAGTTTTAGAACCAACACTGAAGCTTTCTTT; CDR3: CASSFRTNTEAFF
D: TRBD1; length: 15; V: TRBV2; size: .; J: TRBJ1-5; DNA: TGTGCCAGCGACCGGGACAGGGGGCGTGATCAGCCCCAGCATTTT; CDR3: CASDRDRGRDQPQHF
D: TRBD1; length: 15; V: TRBV27; size: .; J: TRBJ1-5; DNA: TGTGCCAGCAGTTTAGGGACAGGGGTCTTACAGACCCAGCATTTT; CDR3: CASSLGTGVLQTQHF
D: .; length: 14; V: TRBV27; size: .; J: TRBJ2-4; DNA: TGTGCCAGCAGTGAAGGGATTACCAAAAACATTCAGTACTTC; CDR3: CASSEGITKNIQYF
D: .; length: 12; V: TRBV19; size: .; J: TRBJ1-1; DNA: TGTGCCAGTATGTGGGGGAACACTGAAGCTTTCTTT; CDR3: CASMWGNTEAFF
D: .; length: 15; V: TRBV11-3; size: once; J: TRBJ1-2; DNA: TGTGCCAGCAGCGCGGCTGGGGGTCCTATCTATGGCTACACCTTC; CDR3: CASSAAGGPIYGYTF
D: .; length: 15; V: TRBV6-5; size: .; J: TRBJ1-1; DNA: TGTGCCAGCAGTTACTCAGGGATTACTGACACTGAAGCTTTCTTT; CDR3: CASSYSGITDTEAFF
D: .; length: 17; V: TRBV14; size: .; J: TRBJ1-3; DNA: TGTGCCAGCAGCCAAGAGAGGGCACCGAGCTCTGGAAACACCATATATTTT; CDR3: CASSQERAPSSGNTIYF
D: .; length: 13; V: TRBV30; size: .; J: TRBJ2-3; DNA: TGTGCCTGGAGTGGACTAGTTTTAGATACGCAGTATTTT; CDR3: CAWSGLVLDTQYF
D: .; length: 12; V: TRBV11-2; size: .; J: TRBJ1-2; DNA: TGTGCCAGCAGCTTGACGTCCTATGGCTACACCTTC; CDR3: CASSLTSYGYTF
D: .; length: 13; V: TRBV7-2; size: .; J: TRBJ1-5; DNA: TGTGCCAGCAGCTACTCCTACGATCAGCCCCAGCATTTT; CDR3: CASSYSYDQPQHF
D: .; length: 14; V: TRBV19; size: .; J: TRBJ2-1; DNA: TGTGCCAGTACCCCCGGTCACTCCTACAATGAGCAGTTCTTC; CDR3: CASTPGHSYNEQFF
D: .; length: 14; V: TRBV21-1; size: .; J: TRBJ2-1; DNA: TGTGCCAGCAGCAGCCTAGCGGGGAGGAATGAGCAGTTCTTC; CDR3: CASSSLAGRNEQFF
D: .; length: 17; V: TRBV7-8; size: once; J: TRBJ1-2; DNA: TGTGCCAGCAGCTTAGGGGCTGTCCCGGGCGCTAACTATGGCTACACCTTC; CDR3: CASSLGAVPGANYGYTF
D: TRBD1; length: 13; V: TRBV7-2; size: .; J: TRBJ2-7; DNA: TGTGCCAGCAGCTCCAGGGACAGCTACGAGCAGTACTTC; CDR3: CASSSRDSYEQYF
D: TRBD1; length: 12; V: TRBV4-1; size: few; J: TRBJ2-4; DNA: TGCGCCAGCAGCCATGTCGGACAGGGTAGGTACTTC; CDR3: CASSHVGQGRYF
D: .; length: 14; V: TRBV30; size: .; J: TRBJ1-2; DNA: TGTGCCTGGAGTATAATTACCGGGACAACTGGCTACACCTTC; CDR3: CAWSIITGTTGYTF
D: TRBD1; length: 14; V: TRBV28; size: once; J: TRBJ1-1; DNA: TGTGCCAGCAGTACACAGGGGGCGCGGGGTCGAGCTTTCTTT; CDR3: CASSTQGARGRAFF